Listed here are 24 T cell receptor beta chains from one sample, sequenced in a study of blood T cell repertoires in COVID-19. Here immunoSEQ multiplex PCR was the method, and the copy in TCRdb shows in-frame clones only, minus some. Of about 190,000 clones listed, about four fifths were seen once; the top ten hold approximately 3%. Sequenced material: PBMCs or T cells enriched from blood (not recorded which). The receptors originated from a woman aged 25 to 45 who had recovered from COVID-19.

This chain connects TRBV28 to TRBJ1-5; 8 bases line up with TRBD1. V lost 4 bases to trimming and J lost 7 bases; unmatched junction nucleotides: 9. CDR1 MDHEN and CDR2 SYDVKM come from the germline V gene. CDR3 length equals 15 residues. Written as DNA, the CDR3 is TGTGCCAGCAGTTACACAGGGGGGATGGTCCAGCCCCAGCATTTT. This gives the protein CASSYTGGMVQPQHF.

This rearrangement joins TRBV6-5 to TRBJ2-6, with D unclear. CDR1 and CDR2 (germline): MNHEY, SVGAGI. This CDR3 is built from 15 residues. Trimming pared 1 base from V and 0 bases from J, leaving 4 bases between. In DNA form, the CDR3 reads TGTGCCAGCAGTTACTTTAGCTCTGGGGCCAACGTCCTGACTTTC. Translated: CASSYFSSGANVLTF.

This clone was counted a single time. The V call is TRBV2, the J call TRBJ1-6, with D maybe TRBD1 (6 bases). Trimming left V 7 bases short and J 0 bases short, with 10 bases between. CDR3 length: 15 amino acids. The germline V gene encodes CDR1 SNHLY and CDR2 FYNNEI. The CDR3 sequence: CASNGQSSYNSPLHF. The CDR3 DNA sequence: TGTGCCAGCAACGGACAGAGCTCCTATAATTCACCCCTCCACTTT.

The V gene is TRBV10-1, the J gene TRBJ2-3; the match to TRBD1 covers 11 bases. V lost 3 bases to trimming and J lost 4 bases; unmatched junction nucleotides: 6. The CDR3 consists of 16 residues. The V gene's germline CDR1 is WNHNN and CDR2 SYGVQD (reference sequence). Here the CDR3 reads CASSDRTGGPADTQYF. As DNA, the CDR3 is TGCGCCAGCAGTGATCGGACAGGGGGCCCCGCAGATACGCAGTATTTT.

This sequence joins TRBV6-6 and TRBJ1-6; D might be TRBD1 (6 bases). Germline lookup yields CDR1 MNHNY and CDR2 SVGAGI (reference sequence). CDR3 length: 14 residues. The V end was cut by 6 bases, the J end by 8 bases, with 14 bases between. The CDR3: CASRNRVRDSPLHF. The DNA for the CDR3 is TGTGCCAGCAGGAACAGGGTCAGGGATTCACCCCTCCACTTT.

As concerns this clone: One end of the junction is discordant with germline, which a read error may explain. In DNA form, the CDR3 reads TGTGCTAGCAGCGAAGCCGCCCCGGGACCGGGACAGACCTTCGGGGGGGCCAACGTCCTGACTTTC. Encoded protein: CASSEAAPGPGQTFGGANVLTF. V and J are TRBV7-7 and TRBJ2-6, with 7 bases lining up with TRBD1. CDR1 is SSHAT and CDR2 is FNYEAQ in the germline V gene (reference sequence). The CDR3 is made up of 22 amino acids.

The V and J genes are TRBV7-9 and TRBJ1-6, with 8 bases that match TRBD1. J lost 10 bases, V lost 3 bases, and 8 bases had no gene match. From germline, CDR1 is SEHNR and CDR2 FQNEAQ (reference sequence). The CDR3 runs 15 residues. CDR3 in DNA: TGTGCCAGCAGCTTGGGGCCCGACAGGGGATCACCCCTCCACTTT. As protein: CASSLGPDRGSPLHF.

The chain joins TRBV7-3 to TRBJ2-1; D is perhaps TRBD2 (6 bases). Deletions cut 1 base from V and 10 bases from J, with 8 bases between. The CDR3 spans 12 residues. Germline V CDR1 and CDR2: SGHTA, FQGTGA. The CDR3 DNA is TGTGCCAGCAGCTTAAGTGCGGGAGAGCAGTTCTTC. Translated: CASSLSAGEQFF.

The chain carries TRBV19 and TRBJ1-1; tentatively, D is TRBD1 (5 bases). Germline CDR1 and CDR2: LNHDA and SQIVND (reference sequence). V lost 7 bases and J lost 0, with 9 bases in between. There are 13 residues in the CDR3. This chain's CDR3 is CASNSQVNTEAFF. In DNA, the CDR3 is TGTGCCAGTAATTCACAGGTGAACACTGAAGCTTTCTTT.

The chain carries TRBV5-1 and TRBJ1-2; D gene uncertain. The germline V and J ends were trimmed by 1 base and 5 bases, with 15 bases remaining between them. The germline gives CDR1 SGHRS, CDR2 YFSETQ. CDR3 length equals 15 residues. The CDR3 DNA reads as TGCGCCAGCAGCTTGAAAGTCCCCGACACATATGGCTACACCTTC. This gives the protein CASSLKVPDTYGYTF.

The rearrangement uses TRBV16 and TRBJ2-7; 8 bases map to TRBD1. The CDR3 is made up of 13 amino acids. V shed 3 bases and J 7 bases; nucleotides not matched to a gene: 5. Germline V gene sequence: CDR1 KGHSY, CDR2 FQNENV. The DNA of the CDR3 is TGTGCCAGCAGCCAGATAGACAGGGGAGAGCAGTACTTC. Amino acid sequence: CASSQIDRGEQYF.

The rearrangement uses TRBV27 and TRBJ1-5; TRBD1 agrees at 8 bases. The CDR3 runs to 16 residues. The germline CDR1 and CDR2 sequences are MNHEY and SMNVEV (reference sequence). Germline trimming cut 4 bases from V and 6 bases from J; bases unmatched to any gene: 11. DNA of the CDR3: TGTGCCAGCAGTTCAAGTACAGGGGGGAGTTTTCAGCCCCAGCATTTT. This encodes CASSSSTGGSFQPQHF.

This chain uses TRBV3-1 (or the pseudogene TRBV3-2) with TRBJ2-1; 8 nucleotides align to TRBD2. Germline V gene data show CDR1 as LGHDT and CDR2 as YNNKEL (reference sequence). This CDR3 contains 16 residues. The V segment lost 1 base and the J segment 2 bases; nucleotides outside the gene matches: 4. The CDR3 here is CASSQVSGGPYNEQFF. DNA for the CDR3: TGTGCCAGCAGCCAAGTAAGCGGGGGCCCCTACAATGAGCAGTTCTTC.

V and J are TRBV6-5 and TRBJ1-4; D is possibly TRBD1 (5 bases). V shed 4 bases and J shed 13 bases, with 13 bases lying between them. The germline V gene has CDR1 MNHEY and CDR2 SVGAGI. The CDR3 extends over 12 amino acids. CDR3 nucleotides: TGTGCCAGCAGTTTCGAGTATAGGGGACTGTTTTTT. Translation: CASSFEYRGLFF.

The CDR3 reads CASSGRQGSSYNEQFF. The CDR3 bases are TGTGCCAGCAGTGGCAGACAGGGTTCCTCCTACAATGAGCAGTTCTTC. The V call is TRBV28, the J call TRBJ2-1; 7 bases fit TRBD1. Losses at the gene ends were 5 bases for V and 0 bases for J; bases not matched to a gene: 7. The CDR3 totals 16 residues. The V gene's germline CDR1 is MDHEN and CDR2 SYDVKM.

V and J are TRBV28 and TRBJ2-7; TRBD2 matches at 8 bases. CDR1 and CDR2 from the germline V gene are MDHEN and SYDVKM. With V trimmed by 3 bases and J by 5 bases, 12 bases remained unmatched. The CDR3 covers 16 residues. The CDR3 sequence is CASSFFRGAGGNEQYF. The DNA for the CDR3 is TGTGCCAGCAGTTTTTTCCGTGGGGCGGGGGGAAACGAGCAGTACTTC.

CDR3 sequence (DNA): TGTGCCAGTAGTATAGGGGGACAGGGCCGGATGGCTACGCAGTATTTT. This gives the protein CASSIGGQGRMATQYF. The V call is TRBV19, the J call TRBJ2-3; 9 bases line up with TRBD1. Germline V gene data show CDR1 as LNHDA and CDR2 as SQIVND (reference sequence). This CDR3 is 16 amino acids long. J lost 8 bases, V lost 1 base, and 10 bases had no gene match.

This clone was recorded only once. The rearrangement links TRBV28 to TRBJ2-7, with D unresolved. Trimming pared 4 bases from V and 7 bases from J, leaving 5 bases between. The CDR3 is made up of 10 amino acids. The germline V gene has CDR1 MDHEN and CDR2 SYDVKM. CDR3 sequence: CASSSREQYF. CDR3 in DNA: TGTGCCAGCAGTTCTAGGGAGCAGTACTTC.

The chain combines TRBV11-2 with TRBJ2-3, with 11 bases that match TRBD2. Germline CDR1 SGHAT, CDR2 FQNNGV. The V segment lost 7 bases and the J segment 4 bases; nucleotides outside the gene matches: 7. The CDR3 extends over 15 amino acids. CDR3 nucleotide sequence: TGTGCCAGCACCATCACTAGCGGGGGCCCAGATACGCAGTATTTT. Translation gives CASTITSGGPDTQYF. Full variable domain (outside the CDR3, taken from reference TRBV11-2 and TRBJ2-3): EAGVAQSPRYKIIEKRQSVAFWCNPISGHATLYWYQQILGQGPKLLIQFQNNGVVDDSQLPKDRFSAERLKGVDSTLKIQPAKLEDSAVYLCASTITSGGPDTQYFGPGTRLTVL.

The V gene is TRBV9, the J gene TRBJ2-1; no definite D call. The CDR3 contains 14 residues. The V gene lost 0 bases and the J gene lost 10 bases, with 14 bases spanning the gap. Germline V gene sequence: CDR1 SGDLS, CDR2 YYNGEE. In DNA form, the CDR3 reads TGTGCCAGCAGCGTAGAGGCAGGATCCGGAGAGCAGTTCTTC. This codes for CASSVEAGSGEQFF.

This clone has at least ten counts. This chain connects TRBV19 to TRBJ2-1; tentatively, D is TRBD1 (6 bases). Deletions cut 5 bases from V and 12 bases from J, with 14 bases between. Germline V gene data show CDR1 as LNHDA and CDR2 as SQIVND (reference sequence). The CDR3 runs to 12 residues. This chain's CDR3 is CASSATGFGQFF. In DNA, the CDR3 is TGTGCCAGTAGTGCAACAGGGTTTGGGCAGTTCTTC.

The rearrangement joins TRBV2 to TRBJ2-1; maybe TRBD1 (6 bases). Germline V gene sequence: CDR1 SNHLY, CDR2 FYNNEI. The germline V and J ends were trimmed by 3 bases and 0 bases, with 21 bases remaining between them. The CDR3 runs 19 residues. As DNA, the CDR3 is TGTGCCAGCAGTGAGAGAGATAAGCAGATGACAGGCTCCTACAATGAGCAGTTCTTC. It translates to CASSERDKQMTGSYNEQFF.

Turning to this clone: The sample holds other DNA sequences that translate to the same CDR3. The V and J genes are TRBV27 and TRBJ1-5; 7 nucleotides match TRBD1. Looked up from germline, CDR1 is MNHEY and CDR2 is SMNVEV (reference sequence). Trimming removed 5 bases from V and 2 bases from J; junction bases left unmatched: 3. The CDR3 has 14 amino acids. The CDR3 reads CASSPGTGNQPQHF. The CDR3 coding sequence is TGTGCCAGCAGTCCAGGGACAGGCAATCAGCCCCAGCATTTT.

In DNA, the CDR3 is TGTGCCAGCTCACAAACGACAGGGGGGTTCACTGAAGCTTTCTTT. Translation: CASSQTTGGFTEAFF. The chain has TRBV18 and TRBJ1-1; 9 nucleotides align to TRBD1. Trimming at V came to 4 bases and at J to 4 bases, leaving 7 bases not matched to a gene. CDR3 size: 15 residues. Germline-derived CDR1 and CDR2 are KGHSH and LQKENI. The full variable domain, rest sourced from reference TRBV18 and TRBJ1-1, is NAGVMQNPRHLVRRRGQEARLRCSPMKGHSHVYWYRQLPEEGLKFMVYLQKENIIDESGMPKERFSAEFPKEGPSILRIQQVVRGDSAAYFCASSQTTGGFTEAFFGQGTRLTVV.